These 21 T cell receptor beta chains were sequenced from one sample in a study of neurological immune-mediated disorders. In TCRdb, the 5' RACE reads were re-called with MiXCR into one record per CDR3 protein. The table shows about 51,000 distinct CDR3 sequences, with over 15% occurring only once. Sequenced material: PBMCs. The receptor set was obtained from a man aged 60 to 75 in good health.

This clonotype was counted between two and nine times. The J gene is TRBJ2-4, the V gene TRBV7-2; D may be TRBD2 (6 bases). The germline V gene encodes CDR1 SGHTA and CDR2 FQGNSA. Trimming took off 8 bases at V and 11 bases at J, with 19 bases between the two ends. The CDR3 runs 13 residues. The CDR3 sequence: CASGMGEDRLQYF. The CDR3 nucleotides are TGTGCCAGCGGGATGGGGGAGGATCGCCTTCAGTACTTC. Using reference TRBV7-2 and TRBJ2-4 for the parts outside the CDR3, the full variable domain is GAGVSQSPSNKVTEKGKDVELRCDPISGHTALYWYRQSLGQGLEFLIYFQGNSAPDKSGLPSDRFSAERTGGSVSTLTIQRTQQEDSAVYLCASGMGEDRLQYFGAGTRLSVL.

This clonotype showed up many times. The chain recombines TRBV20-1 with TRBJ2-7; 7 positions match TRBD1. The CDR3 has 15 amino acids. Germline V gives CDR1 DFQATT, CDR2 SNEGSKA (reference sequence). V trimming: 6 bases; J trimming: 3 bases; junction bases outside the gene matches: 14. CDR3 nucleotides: TGCAGTGCCTTACTAGGGGGCACAGGGGTCTACGAGCAGTACTTC. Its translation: CSALLGGTGVYEQYF.

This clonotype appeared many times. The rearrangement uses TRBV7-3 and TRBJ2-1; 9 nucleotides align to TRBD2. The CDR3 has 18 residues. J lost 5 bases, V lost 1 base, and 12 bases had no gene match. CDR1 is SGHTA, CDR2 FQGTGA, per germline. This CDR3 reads CASSLIPDGLARDNEQFF. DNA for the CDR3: TGTGCCAGCAGCTTAATTCCGGACGGACTAGCGCGAGACAATGAGCAGTTCTTC.

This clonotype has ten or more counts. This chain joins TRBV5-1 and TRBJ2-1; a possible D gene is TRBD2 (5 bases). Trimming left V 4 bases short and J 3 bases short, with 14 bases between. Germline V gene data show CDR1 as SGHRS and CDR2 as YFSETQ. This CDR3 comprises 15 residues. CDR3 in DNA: TGCGCCAGCAGCCTCCTAACTAGTGGCTACAATGAGCAGTTCTTC. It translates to CASSLLTSGYNEQFF.

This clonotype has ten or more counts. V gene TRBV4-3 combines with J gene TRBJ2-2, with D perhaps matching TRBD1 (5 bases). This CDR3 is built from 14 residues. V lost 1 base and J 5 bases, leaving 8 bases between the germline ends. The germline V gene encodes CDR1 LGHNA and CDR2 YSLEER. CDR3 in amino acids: CASSQVPGTGELFF. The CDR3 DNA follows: TGCGCCAGCAGCCAAGTTCCAGGGACCGGGGAGCTGTTTTTT.

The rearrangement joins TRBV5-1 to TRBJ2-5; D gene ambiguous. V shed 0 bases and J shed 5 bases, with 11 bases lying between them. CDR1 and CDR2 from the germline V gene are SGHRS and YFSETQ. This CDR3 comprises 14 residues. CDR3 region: CASSLEPGWETQYF. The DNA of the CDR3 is TGCGCCAGCAGCTTGGAACCGGGTTGGGAGACCCAGTACTTC.

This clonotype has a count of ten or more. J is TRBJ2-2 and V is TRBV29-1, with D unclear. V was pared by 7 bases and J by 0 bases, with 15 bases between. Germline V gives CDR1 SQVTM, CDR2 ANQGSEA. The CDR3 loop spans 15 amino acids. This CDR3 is CSASGKKSNTGELFF. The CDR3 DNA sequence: TGCAGCGCTAGTGGGAAAAAATCGAACACCGGGGAGCTGTTTTTT.

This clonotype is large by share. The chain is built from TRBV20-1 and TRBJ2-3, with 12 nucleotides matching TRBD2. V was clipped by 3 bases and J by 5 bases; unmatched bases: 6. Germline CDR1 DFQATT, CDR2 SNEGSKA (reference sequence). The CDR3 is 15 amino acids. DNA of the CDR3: TGCAGTGCTAGGTCGACTAGCGGGAGTGTAGATACGCAGTATTTT. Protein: CSARSTSGSVDTQYF.

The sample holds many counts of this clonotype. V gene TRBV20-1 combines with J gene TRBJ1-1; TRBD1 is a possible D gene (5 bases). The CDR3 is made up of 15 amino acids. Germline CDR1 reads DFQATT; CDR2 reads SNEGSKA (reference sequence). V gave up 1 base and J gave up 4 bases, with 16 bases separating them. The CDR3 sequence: CSARAPKQGGTEAFF. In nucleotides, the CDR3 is TGCAGTGCTAGAGCTCCTAAGCAGGGAGGCACTGAAGCTTTCTTT.

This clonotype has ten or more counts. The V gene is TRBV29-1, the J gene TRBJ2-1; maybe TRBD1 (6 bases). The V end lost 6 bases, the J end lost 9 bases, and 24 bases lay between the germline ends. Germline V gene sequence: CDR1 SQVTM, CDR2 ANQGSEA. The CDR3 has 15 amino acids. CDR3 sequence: CSVAEGETGPAEQFF. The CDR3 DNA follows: TGCAGCGTGGCCGAAGGGGAAACAGGGCCGGCTGAGCAGTTCTTC.

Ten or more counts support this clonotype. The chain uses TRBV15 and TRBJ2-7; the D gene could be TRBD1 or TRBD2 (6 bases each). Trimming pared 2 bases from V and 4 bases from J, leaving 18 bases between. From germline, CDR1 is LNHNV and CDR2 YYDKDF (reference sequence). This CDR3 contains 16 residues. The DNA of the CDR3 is TGTGCCACCAGCAGATCCACGGGGTCGGGGGCTTACGAGCAGTACTTC. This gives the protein CATSRSTGSGAYEQYF.

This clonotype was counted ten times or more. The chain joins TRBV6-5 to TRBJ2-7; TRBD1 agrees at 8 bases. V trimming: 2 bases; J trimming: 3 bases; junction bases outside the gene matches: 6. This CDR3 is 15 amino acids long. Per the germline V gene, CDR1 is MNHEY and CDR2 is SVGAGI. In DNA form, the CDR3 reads TGTGCCAGCAGTTACGGACAGGGAGGACGCTACGAGCAGTACTTC. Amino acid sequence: CASSYGQGGRYEQYF.

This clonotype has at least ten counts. For the CDR3, the DNA is TGTGCCAGCAGCCCTGGGGGGTCGTCTGGGGCCAACGTCCTGACTTTC. It yields the protein CASSPGGSSGANVLTF. The rearrangement joins TRBV28 to TRBJ2-6, with a tentative D call TRBD2 (6 bases). Germline CDR1 is MDHEN and CDR2 is SYDVKM. The germline V and J ends were trimmed by 6 bases and 1 base, with 13 bases remaining between them. There are 16 residues in the CDR3.

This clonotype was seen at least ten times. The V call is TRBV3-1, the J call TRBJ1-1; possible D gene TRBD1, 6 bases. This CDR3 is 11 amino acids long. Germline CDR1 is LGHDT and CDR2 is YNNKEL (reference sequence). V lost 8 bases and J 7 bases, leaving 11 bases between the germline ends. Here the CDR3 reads CASWTQGEAFF. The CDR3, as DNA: TGTGCCAGCTGGACACAGGGTGAAGCTTTCTTT.

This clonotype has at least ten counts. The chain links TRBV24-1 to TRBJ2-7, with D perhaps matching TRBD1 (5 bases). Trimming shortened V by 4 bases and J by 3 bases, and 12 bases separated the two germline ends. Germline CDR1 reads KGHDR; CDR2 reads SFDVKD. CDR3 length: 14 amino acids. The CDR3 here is CATSETGQGYEQYF. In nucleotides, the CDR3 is TGTGCCACCAGTGAGACCGGACAAGGCTACGAGCAGTACTTC.

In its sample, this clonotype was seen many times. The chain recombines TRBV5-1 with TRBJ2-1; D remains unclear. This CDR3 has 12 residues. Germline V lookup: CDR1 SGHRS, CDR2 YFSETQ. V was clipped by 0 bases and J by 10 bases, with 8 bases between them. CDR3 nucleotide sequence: TGCGCCAGCAGCTTGGATGGCGGAGAGCAGTTCTTC. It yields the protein CASSLDGGEQFF. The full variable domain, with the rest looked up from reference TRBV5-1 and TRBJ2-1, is KAGVTQTPRYLIKTRGQQVTLSCSPISGHRSVSWYQQTPGQGLQFLFEYFSETQRNKGNFPGRFSGRQFSNSRSEMNVSTLELGDSALYLCASSLDGGEQFFGPGTRLTVL.

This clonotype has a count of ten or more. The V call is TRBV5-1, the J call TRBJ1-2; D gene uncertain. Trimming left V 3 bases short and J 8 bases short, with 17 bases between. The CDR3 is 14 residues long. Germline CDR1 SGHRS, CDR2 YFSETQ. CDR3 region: CASSWRTPVGGYTF. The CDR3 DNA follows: TGCGCCAGCAGCTGGAGGACCCCGGTCGGCGGCTACACCTTC.

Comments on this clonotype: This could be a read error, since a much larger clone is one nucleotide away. DNA for the CDR3: TGTGCCAGCGGGTCCCCGGATGGGAGGACCAGGGAGCTGTTTTTT. Amino acids: CASGSPDGRTRELFF. This chain links TRBV12-3 or TRBV12-4 with TRBJ2-2; possibly TRBD2 for D (6 bases). Trimming cost V 8 bases and J 9 bases, with 22 bases left between them. CDR3 length equals 15 residues.

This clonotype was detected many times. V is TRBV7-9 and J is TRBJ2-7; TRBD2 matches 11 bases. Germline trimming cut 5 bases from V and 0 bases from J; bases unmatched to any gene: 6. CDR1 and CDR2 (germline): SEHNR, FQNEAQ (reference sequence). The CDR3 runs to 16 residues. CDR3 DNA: TGTGCCAGCAGCCCAGGGACTAGCGGACCCTCCTACGAGCAGTACTTC. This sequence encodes CASSPGTSGPSYEQYF.

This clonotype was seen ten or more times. CDR3 sequence (DNA): TGTGCCAGCAGCTTGGGAACAGGGTCCAATCAGCCCCAGCATTTT. It codes for CASSLGTGSNQPQHF. The rearrangement uses TRBV5-5 and TRBJ1-5; TRBD1 might be the D (6 bases). Germline CDR1 is SGHKS and CDR2 is YYEKEE (reference sequence). This CDR3 has 15 residues. V dropped 0 bases and J dropped 3 bases, with 10 bases sitting between them.

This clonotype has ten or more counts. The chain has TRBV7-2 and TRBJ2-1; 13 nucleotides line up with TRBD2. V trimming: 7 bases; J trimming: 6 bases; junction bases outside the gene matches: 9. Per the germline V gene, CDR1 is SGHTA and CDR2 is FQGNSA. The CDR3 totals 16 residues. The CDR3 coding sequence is TGTGCCAGCACCCCGTCACTAGCGGGAGGGACCAATGAGCAGTTCTTC. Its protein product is CASTPSLAGGTNEQFF.